Presented here are 28 T cell receptor beta chains from one specimen sequenced in a study of cytomegalovirus exposure and HLA in healthy donors. Repertoires were generated with immunoSEQ multiplex PCR, while TCRdb's copy carries only in-frame clones and drops some. In the table there are a few hundred thousand clones, roughly nine tenths of which are singletons. Material for sequencing was PBMCs. The receptors were gathered from a man aged 18 to 30 in good health and CMV-seropositive.

This chain connects TRBV19 to TRBJ1-2; 8 bases align to TRBD1. J lost 4 bases, V lost 10 bases, and 14 bases had no gene match. CDR3 size: 15 residues. The germline CDR1 and CDR2 sequences are LNHDA and SQIVND (reference sequence). CDR3 bases: TGTGCCACGAGGGCAGGGGGCTTTGGTGGCTATGGCTACACCTTC. It is translated as CATRAGGFGGYGYTF.

The J gene is TRBJ1-2, the V gene TRBV18; D not certain. Deletions cut 3 bases from V and 4 bases from J, with 12 bases between. The germline CDR1 and CDR2 sequences are KGHSH and LQKENI. This CDR3 has 14 amino acids. The CDR3 DNA reads TGTGCCAGCTCACCTCCCGCACTGGCCTATGGCTACACCTTC. Translated: CASSPPALAYGYTF.

CDR3 residues: CASSEPRASNEQYF. The DNA for the CDR3 is TGTGCCAGCAGTGAACCCAGGGCGTCCAACGAGCAGTACTTC. This sequence joins TRBV6-1 and TRBJ2-7, with D perhaps TRBD1 (5 bases). The V end lost 2 bases, the J end lost 5 bases, and 13 bases lay between the germline ends. This CDR3 spans 14 amino acids. The germline V gene encodes CDR1 MNHNS and CDR2 SASEGT.

In its sample, this clone was seen a few times. J is TRBJ2-1 and V is TRBV15; 9 nucleotides match TRBD2. The J segment lost 7 bases and the V segment lost 0 bases, leaving 10 bases of the junction unmatched. The CDR3 spans 17 residues. Germline CDR1 LNHNV, CDR2 YYDKDF (reference sequence). Here the CDR3 DNA reads TGTGCCACCAGCAGAGATCGCCCAGCGGGAGGAACAAATGAGCAGTTCTTC. This sequence encodes CATSRDRPAGGTNEQFF.

This clone was counted a few times. The chain combines TRBV7-9 with TRBJ1-2, with 10 bases aligning to TRBD1. V gave up 3 bases and J gave up 6 bases; unmatched junction bases: 1. This CDR3 is built from 13 residues. Germline V gene data show CDR1 as SEHNR and CDR2 as FQNEAQ (reference sequence). In nucleotides, the CDR3 is TGTGCCAGCAGCTTGGGACAGGGGAATGGCTACACCTTC. The encoded protein is CASSLGQGNGYTF.

This rearrangement joins TRBV28 to TRBJ2-7, with D possibly being TRBD2 (6 bases). The CDR3 contains 14 residues. V lost 1 base, J lost 3 bases, and 10 bases lay in between. Per the germline V gene, CDR1 is MDHEN and CDR2 is SYDVKM. The CDR3 DNA is TGTGCCAGCAGTTTATTAGCGGAAATCTACGAGCAGTACTTC. It specifies CASSLLAEIYEQYF.

This clone was counted ten times or more. This sequence joins TRBV7-8 and TRBJ2-3; D remains ambiguous. Germline V gene lookup returns CDR1 SGHVS and CDR2 FQNEAQ. Between the trimmed V and J ends, which lost 3 bases and 2 bases, there was a span of 6 bases. This CDR3 spans 13 amino acids. CDR3 loop: CASSFSATDTQYF. CDR3 coding DNA: TGTGCCAGCAGCTTCTCAGCCACAGATACGCAGTATTTT. Full variable domain (remainder filled in from reference TRBV7-8 and TRBJ2-3): GAGVSQSPRYKVAKRGQDVALRCDPISGHVSLFWYQQALGQGPEFLTYFQNEAQLDKSGLPSDRFFAERPEGSVSTLKIQRTQQEDSAVYLCASSFSATDTQYFGPGTRLTVL.

This chain links TRBV9 with TRBJ2-1; 8 bases line up with TRBD1. In germline, CDR1 is SGDLS, CDR2 YYNGEE. This CDR3 has 19 residues. The trim removed 4 bases at V and 3 bases at J, leaving 18 bases unmatched. Here the CDR3 reads CASSPHVYRGTGRYNEQFF. The CDR3 DNA reads as TGTGCCAGCAGCCCCCACGTGTACAGGGGGACCGGCCGCTACAATGAGCAGTTCTTC.

This chain joins TRBV7-9 and TRBJ2-1; 11 bases line up with TRBD2. From germline, CDR1 is SEHNR and CDR2 FQNEAQ (reference sequence). The length of the CDR3 is 14 residues. The junction had 5 bases not matched to a gene; V was cut back by 6 bases and J by 7 bases. Here the CDR3 reads CASSTGLAVNEQFF. CDR3 DNA sequence: TGTGCCAGCAGTACGGGACTAGCGGTTAATGAGCAGTTCTTC. Drawing the rest from reference TRBV7-9 and TRBJ2-1, the complete variable domain is DTGVSQNPRHKITKRGQNVTFRCDPISEHNRLYWYRQTLGQGPEFLTYFQNEAQLEKSRLLSDRFSAERPKGSFSTLEIQRTEQGDSAMYLCASSTGLAVNEQFFGPGTRLTVL.

The CDR3 sequence: CASSNTGPNGYTF. The DNA for the CDR3 is TGTGCCAGTAGTAATACGGGGCCCAATGGCTACACCTTC. The genes are TRBV19 and TRBJ1-2, with TRBD1 as a possible D gene (5 bases). This CDR3 contains 13 residues. Germline values: CDR1 LNHDA, CDR2 SQIVND (reference sequence). V lost 4 bases and J 6 bases, leaving 12 bases between the germline ends.

J is TRBJ2-7 and V is TRBV19, with D possibly matching TRBD2 (5 bases). Germline V gene lookup returns CDR1 LNHDA and CDR2 SQIVND (reference sequence). The CDR3 has 16 residues. Trimming pared 4 bases from V and 0 bases from J, leaving 16 bases between. The CDR3 DNA reads TGTGCCAGTAGTAAGGGTCCGGACTGGGGCTCCTACGAGCAGTACTTC. It is translated as CASSKGPDWGSYEQYF. Full variable domain (missing parts from reference TRBV19 and TRBJ2-7): DGGITQSPKYLFRKEGQNVTLSCEQNLNHDAMYWYRQDPGQGLRLIYYSQIVNDFQKGDIAEGYSVSREKKESFPLTVTSAQKNPTAFYLCASSKGPDWGSYEQYFGPGTRLTVT.

The rearrangement links TRBV19 to TRBJ1-5; the D gene is possibly TRBD1 (6 bases). The CDR3 extends over 14 amino acids. Trimming removed 4 bases at V and 5 bases at J, with 12 bases between. Germline loops: CDR1 LNHDA, CDR2 SQIVND (reference sequence). The CDR3 DNA sequence: TGTGCCAGTAGTACCCAAACAGGGTATCAGCCCCAGCATTTT. Its protein is CASSTQTGYQPQHF.

A single count supports this clone. The chain carries TRBV10-1 and TRBJ2-1; no clear D gene. V shed 3 bases and J shed 8 bases, with 14 bases lying between them. The CDR3 covers 14 residues. CDR1 is WNHNN and CDR2 is SYGVQD in the germline V gene (reference sequence). CDR3 in amino acids: CASSDGRPSDEQFF. In nucleotides, the CDR3 is TGCGCCAGCAGTGATGGGCGTCCGAGCGATGAGCAGTTCTTC.

V and J are TRBV5-6 and TRBJ2-3; 12 positions agree with TRBD2. Germline trimming cut 4 bases from V and 6 bases from J; bases unmatched to any gene: 6. This CDR3 has 15 amino acids. CDR1 and CDR2 from the germline V gene are SGHDT and YYEEEE. The chain's CDR3 is CASSPTSGSVDTQYF. DNA of the CDR3: TGTGCCAGCAGCCCGACTAGCGGGAGTGTGGATACGCAGTATTTT.

The J gene is TRBJ2-1, the V gene TRBV10-3; 11 bases fit TRBD2. The trim removed 2 bases at V and 3 bases at J, leaving 9 bases unmatched. Per germline, CDR1 ENHRY and CDR2 SYGVKD. The CDR3 has 18 amino acids. The CDR3 loop is CAISENLAGGNNYNEQFF. DNA for the CDR3: TGTGCCATCAGTGAGAATCTAGCGGGAGGAAACAACTACAATGAGCAGTTCTTC.

This chain connects TRBV6-8 to TRBJ2-1; D not resolved. Trimming pared 4 bases from V and 4 bases from J, leaving 5 bases between. CDR1 MNHGY and CDR2 SAAAGT come from the germline V gene. The CDR3 has 12 residues. The CDR3 region has the DNA TGTGCCAGCAGTTGGTTGTACAATGAGCAGTTCTTC. Its protein is CASSWLYNEQFF.

This clone was picked up one time. The chain carries TRBV5-1 and TRBJ2-7; no firm D call. Germline V lookup: CDR1 SGHRS, CDR2 YFSETQ. Trimming removed 4 bases from V and 3 bases from J, with 11 bases in between. CDR3 size: 13 residues. CDR3 in amino acids: CASSPAGVYEQYF. DNA of the CDR3: TGCGCCAGCAGCCCCGCAGGTGTCTACGAGCAGTACTTC. Variable domain in full (rest from reference TRBV5-1 and TRBJ2-7): KAGVTQTPRYLIKTRGQQVTLSCSPISGHRSVSWYQQTPGQGLQFLFEYFSETQRNKGNFPGRFSGRQFSNSRSEMNVSTLELGDSALYLCASSPAGVYEQYFGPGTRLTVT.

The count of this clone is one. The genes are TRBV28 and TRBJ2-7; D is ambiguous. Trimming pared 3 bases from V and 5 bases from J, leaving 8 bases between. The length of the CDR3 is 12 residues. Germline lookup yields CDR1 MDHEN and CDR2 SYDVKM. The CDR3 loop is CASSFTLDEQYF. In nucleotides, the CDR3 is TGTGCCAGCAGTTTTACCCTCGACGAGCAGTACTTC.

The V and J genes are TRBV29-1 and TRBJ1-2, with D possibly matching TRBD1 (5 bases). Germline V gene sequence: CDR1 SQVTM, CDR2 ANQGSEA. CDR3 length: 12 residues. Between the trimmed V and J ends, which lost 7 bases and 4 bases, there was a span of 13 bases. CDR3: CSASGTRYGYTF. CDR3 nucleotides: TGCAGCGCCTCCGGGACCCGCTATGGCTACACCTTC.

V and J are TRBV5-1 and TRBJ2-1, with a tentative D call TRBD2 (6 bases). The CDR3 is made up of 18 amino acids. Germline assignment: CDR1 SGHRS and CDR2 YFSETQ. The V and J ends lost 0 bases and 3 bases respectively, with 19 bases between them. The CDR3: CASSLDIRGGSGYNEQFF. In DNA form, the CDR3 reads TGCGCCAGCAGCTTGGACATCCGGGGAGGTAGCGGCTACAATGAGCAGTTCTTC.

The V and J genes are TRBV5-1 and TRBJ2-3; 7 bases match TRBD2. The V segment lost 4 bases and the J segment 1 base; nucleotides outside the gene matches: 9. The CDR3 runs to 16 residues. CDR1 and CDR2 from the germline V gene are SGHRS and YFSETQ. CDR3 residues: CASSPQGLAGTDTQYF. The CDR3 DNA reads as TGCGCCAGCAGCCCTCAAGGGCTAGCGGGCACAGATACGCAGTATTTT.

The chain couples TRBV9 to TRBJ1-3; no clear D. Germline lookup yields CDR1 SGDLS and CDR2 YYNGEE. V lost 0 bases and J 0 bases, leaving 10 bases between the germline ends. This CDR3 is 16 amino acids long. The CDR3 loop reads CASSVGVTYSGNTIYF. As DNA, the CDR3 is TGTGCCAGCAGCGTAGGGGTGACTTACTCTGGAAACACCATATATTTT. The whole variable domain, remainder taken from reference TRBV9 and TRBJ1-3, is DSGVTQTPKHLITATGQRVTLRCSPRSGDLSVYWYQQSLDQGLQFLIQYYNGEERAKGNILERFSAQQFPDLHSELNLSSLELGDSALYFCASSVGVTYSGNTIYFGEGSWLTVV.

The chain couples TRBV25-1 to TRBJ1-2; weak D call: TRBD1 (5 bases). Germline CDR1 reads MGHDK; CDR2 reads SYGVNS. This CDR3 region has 13 residues. V lost 2 bases to trimming and J lost 8 bases, with 12 bases between them. The CDR3, as DNA: TGTGCCAGCAGTGAAATCGGGGCGGGGGGCTACACCTTC. Its protein is CASSEIGAGGYTF.

This clone turned up a few times. The chain couples TRBV9 to TRBJ2-7; 7 bases agree with TRBD2. This CDR3 region has 14 residues. Germline trimming cut 0 bases from V and 6 bases from J; bases unmatched to any gene: 6. Germline CDR1 is SGDLS and CDR2 is YYNGEE. CDR3 loop: CASSVGGGSSEQYF. The CDR3 region has the DNA TGTGCCAGCAGCGTAGGAGGCGGGAGCTCCGAGCAGTACTTC.

The chain carries TRBV18 and TRBJ2-7, with D perhaps matching TRBD2 (6 bases). Trimming pared 3 bases from V and 4 bases from J, leaving 13 bases between. The length of the CDR3 is 14 residues. Germline V gene data show CDR1 as KGHSH and CDR2 as LQKENI. The CDR3 nucleotides read TGTGCCAGCTCACCCCAGACTAGTCTTTACGAGCAGTACTTC. Translation gives CASSPQTSLYEQYF. The full variable domain, with the rest looked up from reference TRBV18 and TRBJ2-7, is NAGVMQNPRHLVRRRGQEARLRCSPMKGHSHVYWYRQLPEEGLKFMVYLQKENIIDESGMPKERFSAEFPKEGPSILRIQQVVRGDSAAYFCASSPQTSLYEQYFGPGTRLTVT.

The chain has TRBV19 and TRBJ2-3; possibly TRBD2 for D (5 bases). Per the germline V gene, CDR1 is LNHDA and CDR2 is SQIVND (reference sequence). This CDR3 has 13 residues. V lost 5 bases, J lost 6 bases, and 12 bases lay in between. The CDR3 loop reads CASSDGGRDTQYF. The DNA of the CDR3 is TGTGCCAGTAGTGATGGAGGAAGGGATACGCAGTATTTT.

The chain employs TRBV6-4 and TRBJ1-2, with 9 bases lining up with TRBD1. The CDR3 has 17 amino acids. Germline-derived CDR1 and CDR2 are MRHNA and SNTAGT. V shed 4 bases, J shed 6 bases, and the junction held 15 bases outside the gene matches. The CDR3 region is CASSVFWDRVNTDGYTF. The CDR3 DNA is TGTGCCAGCAGTGTATTTTGGGACAGGGTGAATACGGATGGCTACACCTTC.

This chain links TRBV5-6 with TRBJ1-2, with TRBD1 identical over 8 bases. This CDR3 is 16 amino acids long. Germline CDR1 reads SGHDT; CDR2 reads YYEEEE. V gave up 4 bases and J gave up 5 bases; unmatched junction bases: 13. Written as DNA, the CDR3 is TGTGCCAGCAGCCTCCCCCGGGACAGGTGGTTATATGGCTACACCTTC. Its protein is CASSLPRDRWLYGYTF.